These 17 T cell receptor beta chains were sequenced from one sample in a study of post-analysis software for immune sequencing data. The TCR beta cDNA libraries contained unique molecular identifiers. TCRdb analysed the PCR reads with MiXCR anew, one entry per CDR3 protein. The profile covers 650,000 to 900,000 distinct CDR3 sequences, with 35% to 55% appearing a single time and approximately 5% taken by the ten largest. Findings of the study overall: Patients had higher frequencies than controls of about five TRBV segments, including TRBV5-6, TRBV5-1 and TRBV20-1.

What these receptors recognize is not known. The sample was blood. The origin of the receptors is a girl aged 10-17 years with multiple sclerosis.

This clonotype turned up a few times. The gene calls are TRBV6-5 and TRBJ2-7, with a weak D call TRBD2 (6 bases). Trimming removed 4 bases from V and 3 bases from J, with 16 bases in between. The CDR3 runs 15 residues. Germline loops: CDR1 MNHEY, CDR2 SVGAGI. The CDR3 here is CASSCGGEWDYEQYF. The CDR3 coding sequence is TGTGCCAGCAGTTGCGGAGGGGAATGGGACTACGAGCAGTACTTC.

This clonotype was seen only a few times. CDR3 residues: CASSYAGQSYGYTF. The CDR3, as DNA: TGTGCCAGCAGTTACGCGGGGCAGTCCTATGGCTACACCTTC. V and J are TRBV6-5 and TRBJ1-2, with D maybe TRBD1 (5 bases). There are 14 residues in the CDR3. The V end was cut by 2 bases, the J end by 4 bases, with 11 bases between. Germline CDR1 MNHEY, CDR2 SVGAGI.

This clonotype was observed a handful of times. This sequence joins TRBV6-1 and TRBJ2-1; no definite D call. Germline values: CDR1 MNHNS, CDR2 SASEGT. The ends were cut back, 1 base at V and 0 bases at J, with 7 bases in the middle. The CDR3 consists of 15 residues. The CDR3 protein is CASSEGLSSYNEQFF. The DNA for the CDR3 is TGTGCCAGCAGTGAAGGCCTTAGCTCCTACAATGAGCAGTTCTTC.

A single count supports this clonotype. The chain is built from TRBV30 and TRBJ2-6; D might be TRBD1 (5 bases). Germline lookup yields CDR1 GTSNPN and CDR2 SVGIG (reference sequence). The CDR3 sequence is 19 residues long. Trimming removed 5 bases from V and 0 bases from J, with 23 bases in between. In DNA, the CDR3 is TGTGCCTGGGGTCCTCTGACAGTCGGTGTCAGCTCTGGGGCCAACGTCCTGACTTTC. This translates into CAWGPLTVGVSSGANVLTF.

The CDR3 DNA reads as TGCGCCAGCAGCTTACAGGGGTTTAACACAGATACGCAGTATTTT. This sequence encodes CASSLQGFNTDTQYF. The chain has TRBV5-1 and TRBJ2-3, with 7 positions matching TRBD1. Germline V gives CDR1 SGHRS, CDR2 YFSETQ. The CDR3 totals 15 residues. The V and J ends lost 2 bases and 2 bases, in that order; junction bases with no gene match: 5.

CDR3: CSARVYSGNEQFF. CDR3 DNA: TGCAGTGCTAGAGTCTATAGTGGCAATGAGCAGTTCTTC. This chain joins TRBV20-1 and TRBJ2-1; D is uncertain. The CDR3 runs to 13 residues. CDR1 is DFQATT and CDR2 is SNEGSKA in the germline V gene (reference sequence). V lost 1 base and J lost 6, with 10 bases in between.

This clonotype came up a few times. The chain has TRBV6-5 and TRBJ2-2; TRBD2 matches 7 bases. V lost 2 bases, J lost 5 bases, and 11 bases stayed unmatched. The CDR3 runs 17 residues. Germline V lookup: CDR1 MNHEY, CDR2 SVGAGI. CDR3 DNA: TGTGCCAGCAGTTACATGCCCCAGCGGGAAAGGACCGGGGAGCTGTTTTTT. Its translation is CASSYMPQRERTGELFF.

The rearrangement links TRBV12-3 or TRBV12-4 to TRBJ2-2; D may be TRBD2 (5 bases). This CDR3 comprises 15 residues. The V end lost 2 bases, the J end lost 4 bases, and 11 bases lay between the germline ends. The CDR3 sequence: CASSLWGVGTGELFF. The CDR3 DNA reads as TGTGCCAGCAGTTTATGGGGAGTAGGCACCGGGGAGCTGTTTTTT.

Worth noting for this clonotype: A read error may explain this, as a much larger clone is one base away. The V and J genes are TRBV7-9 and TRBJ2-3; the match to TRBD2 covers 10 bases. CDR1 is SEHNR, CDR2 FQNEAQ, per germline (reference sequence). V lost 2 bases to trimming and J lost 2 bases; unmatched junction nucleotides: 1. The CDR3 is made up of 15 amino acids. CDR3 in amino acids: CASSLTSGNTDTQYF. The CDR3 nucleotides are TGTGCCAGCAGCTTAACTAGCGGGAACACAGATACGCAGTATTTT.

This clonotype showed up just a few times. The V and J genes are TRBV6-5 and TRBJ2-1, with no clear D. Germline-derived CDR1 and CDR2 are MNHEY and SVGAGI. V dropped 2 bases and J dropped 9 bases, with 11 bases sitting between them. The CDR3 consists of 13 residues. DNA for the CDR3: TGTGCCAGCAGTTACGGTTTCGGTGTTGAGCAGTTCTTC. Translation: CASSYGFGVEQFF.

This clonotype was found a few times. The chain has TRBV11-2 and TRBJ2-7; D gene ambiguous. The CDR3 runs to 14 residues. V was pared by 1 base and J by 5 bases, with 12 bases between. Germline V gene lookup returns CDR1 SGHAT and CDR2 FQNNGV. CDR3 loop: CASSLGTQPNEQYF. In DNA form, the CDR3 reads TGTGCCAGCAGCTTAGGGACCCAGCCCAACGAGCAGTACTTC.

The chain links TRBV7-3 to TRBJ2-1; TRBD2 matches 8 bases. Germline CDR1 and CDR2: SGHTA and FQGTGA. The CDR3 is 16 amino acids. Unmatched junction bases numbered 16, after V lost 5 bases and J lost 10 bases. The CDR3 here is CASSQLGLGAVSEQFF. The CDR3 DNA sequence: TGTGCCAGCAGCCAACTGGGACTAGGGGCTGTCAGCGAGCAGTTCTTC.

The chain is built from TRBV6-1 and TRBJ2-3, with D perhaps matching TRBD2 (6 bases). In germline, CDR1 is MNHNS, CDR2 SASEGT. The CDR3 has 14 amino acids. Trimming stripped 8 bases from V and 2 bases from J, with 14 bases between. CDR3 in DNA: TGTGCCAGCCTCTCCCGGGACTTCACAGATACGCAGTATTTT. It yields the protein CASLSRDFTDTQYF.

V and J are TRBV28 and TRBJ2-1; D might be TRBD1 (5 bases). Germline values: CDR1 MDHEN, CDR2 SYDVKM. V was clipped by 6 bases and J by 8 bases, with 14 bases between them. There are 13 residues in the CDR3. The CDR3: CASSNRRGDEQFF. CDR3 bases: TGTGCCAGCAGCAACAGGCGTGGTGATGAGCAGTTCTTC.

The chain employs TRBV3-1 and TRBJ2-1; a weak D match, TRBD2 (5 bases). Germline-derived CDR1 and CDR2 are LGHDT and YNNKEL (reference sequence). Trimming removed 1 base from V and 2 bases from J, with 12 bases in between. This CDR3 has 16 amino acids. The CDR3 loop is CASSQVGPAAYNEQFF. CDR3 nucleotides: TGTGCCAGCAGCCAAGTTGGTCCAGCGGCCTACAATGAGCAGTTCTTC.

The chain couples TRBV11-2 to TRBJ1-1, with 7 bases fitting TRBD1. This CDR3 is built from 15 residues. V was clipped by 5 bases and J by 3 bases; unmatched bases: 9. The germline V gene has CDR1 SGHAT and CDR2 FQNNGV. The CDR3 coding sequence is TGTGCCAGCAGCATCTACGACAGGGATGACACTGAAGCTTTCTTT. Translating gives CASSIYDRDDTEAFF.

The chain joins TRBV15 to TRBJ1-5, with a weak D call TRBD1 (6 bases). The V and J ends lost 0 bases and 7 bases respectively, with 19 bases between them. CDR1 and CDR2 (germline): LNHNV, YYDKDF (reference sequence). This CDR3 is built from 17 residues. CDR3 residues: CATSRDRGEEGSQPQHF. CDR3 DNA: TGTGCCACCAGCAGAGACAGGGGAGAAGAGGGAAGCCAGCCCCAGCATTTT. Looking up the rest from reference TRBV15 and TRBJ1-5 gives the full variable domain: DAMVIQNPRYQVTQFGKPVTLSCSQTLNHNVMYWYQQKSSQAPKLLFHYYDKDFNNEADTPDNFQSRRPNTSFCFLDIRSPGLGDTAMYLCATSRDRGEEGSQPQHFGDGTRLSIL.